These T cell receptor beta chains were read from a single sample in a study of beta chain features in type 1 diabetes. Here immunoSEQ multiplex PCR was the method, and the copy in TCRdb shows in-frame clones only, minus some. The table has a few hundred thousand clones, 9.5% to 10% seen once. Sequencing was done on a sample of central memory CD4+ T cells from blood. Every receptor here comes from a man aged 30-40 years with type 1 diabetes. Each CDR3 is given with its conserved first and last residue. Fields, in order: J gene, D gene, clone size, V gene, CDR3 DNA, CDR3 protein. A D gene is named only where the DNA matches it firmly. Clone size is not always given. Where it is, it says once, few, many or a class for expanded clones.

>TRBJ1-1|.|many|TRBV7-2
TGTGCCAGCAGCTTAGCCAGCCAGTACACTGAAGCTTTCTTT
CASSLASQYTEAFF
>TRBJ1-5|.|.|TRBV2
TGTGCCAGCAGTCTAACAGATCAGCCCCAGCATTTT
CASSLTDQPQHF
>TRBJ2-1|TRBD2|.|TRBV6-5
TGTGCCAGCAGGTCGGGGGGGGTCATCAATGAGCAGTTCTTC
CASRSGGVINEQFF
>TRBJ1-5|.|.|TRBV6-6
TGTGCCAGCAGCCCGCAGATCCTGAGCAATCAGCCCCAGCATTTT
CASSPQILSNQPQHF
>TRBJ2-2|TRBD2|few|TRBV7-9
TGTGCCAGCAGCCGACTAGCGGGCACCGGGGAGCTGTTTTTT
CASSRLAGTGELFF
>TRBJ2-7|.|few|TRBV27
TGTGCCAGCAGTTTATCAGGGGGAGGTTCCAAGGTTTACGAGCAGTACTTC
CASSLSGGGSKVYEQYF
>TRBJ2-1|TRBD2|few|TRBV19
TGTGCCAGTAGTATGAGAACTAGCGGGAGGGCCAGGGATGAGCAGTTCTTC
CASSMRTSGRARDEQFF
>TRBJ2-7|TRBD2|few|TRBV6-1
TGTGCCAGCAGCTACCTCGGGGGGACCGACGAGCAGTACTTC
CASSYLGGTDEQYF
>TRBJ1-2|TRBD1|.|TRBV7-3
TGTGCCAGCAGCCCCGACAGGGATAGCGGCGGCTACACCTTC
CASSPDRDSGGYTF
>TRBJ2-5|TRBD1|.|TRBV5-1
TGCGCCAGCAGCTTGGAAGGGACAGGGGAAGAGACCCAGTACTTC
CASSLEGTGEETQYF
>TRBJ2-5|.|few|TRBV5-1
TGCGCCAGCAGCCGGAACGGGCTGACAGTACAAGAGACCCAGTACTTC
CASSRNGLTVQETQYF
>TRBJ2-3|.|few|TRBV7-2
TGTGCCAGCAGCTTTCTAGCTAGTACAGATACGCAGTATTTT
CASSFLASTDTQYF
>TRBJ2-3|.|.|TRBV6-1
TGTGCCAGCCGCTTAGTGTGGGGGGTCACAGATACGCAGTATTTT
CASRLVWGVTDTQYF
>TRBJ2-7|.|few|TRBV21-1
TGTGCCAGCAGCCCCCACGAGAGAGGGGGGGTATACGAGCAGTACTTC
CASSPHERGGVYEQYF
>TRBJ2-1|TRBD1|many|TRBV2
TGTGCCAGCAGTGCTGGGTCCGGGACAGGGGGATACAATGAGCAGTTCTTC
CASSAGSGTGGYNEQFF
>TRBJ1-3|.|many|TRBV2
TGTGCCAGCAGTCCCCCTTGGGGGGACGGTGGAAACACCATATATTTT
CASSPPWGDGGNTIYF
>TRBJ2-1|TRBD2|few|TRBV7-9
TGTGCCAGCAGCTTCTCTAGCGGGAGGGCCGCCCCCCACAATGAGCAGTTCTTC
CASSFSSGRAAPHNEQFF
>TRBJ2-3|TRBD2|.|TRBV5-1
TGCGCCAGCAGCCCGACTAGCGGCCACGGGGATACGCAGTATTTT
CASSPTSGHGDTQYF
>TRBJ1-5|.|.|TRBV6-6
TGTGCCAGCAGTCCTTCGTCTGACACCTCCCTTTTT
CASSPSSDTSLF
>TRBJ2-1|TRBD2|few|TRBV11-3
TGTGCCAGCAGCCAGGGACTAGCGGGAATGTATGAGCAGTTCTTC
CASSQGLAGMYEQFF
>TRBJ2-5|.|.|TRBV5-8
TGTGCCAGCAGCTTCAATGGACGGACTCAAGAGACCCAGTACTTC
CASSFNGRTQETQYF
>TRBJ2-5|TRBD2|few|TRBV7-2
TGTGCCAGCAGGCTGGGGCTAGCGGGAGGGGGAGAGGCCCAGTACTTC
CASRLGLAGGGEAQYF
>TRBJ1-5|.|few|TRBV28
TGTGCCAGCAGTTTTGTGTTTGGTCAGCCCCAGCATTTT
CASSFVFGQPQHF